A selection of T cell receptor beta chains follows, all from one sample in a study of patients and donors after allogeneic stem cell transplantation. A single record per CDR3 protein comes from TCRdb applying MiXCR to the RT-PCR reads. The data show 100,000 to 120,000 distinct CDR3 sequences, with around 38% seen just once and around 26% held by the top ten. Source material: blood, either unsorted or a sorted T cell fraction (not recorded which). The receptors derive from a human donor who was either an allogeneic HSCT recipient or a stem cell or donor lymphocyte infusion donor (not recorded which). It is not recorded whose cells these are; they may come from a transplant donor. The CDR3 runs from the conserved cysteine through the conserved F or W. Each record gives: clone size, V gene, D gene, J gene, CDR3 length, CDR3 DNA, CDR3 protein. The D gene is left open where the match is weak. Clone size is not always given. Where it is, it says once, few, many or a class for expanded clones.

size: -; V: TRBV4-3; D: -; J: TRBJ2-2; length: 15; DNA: TGCGCCAGCAGCCAAGAAGCGGGTGGCACCGGGGAGCTGTTTTTT; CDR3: CASSQEAGGTGELFF
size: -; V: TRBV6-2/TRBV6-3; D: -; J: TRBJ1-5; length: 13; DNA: TGTGCCAGCGTTTGGACACCGGGTCAGCCCCAGCATTTT; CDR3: CASVWTPGQPQHF
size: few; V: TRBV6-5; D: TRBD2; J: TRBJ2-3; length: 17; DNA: TGTGCCAGCAGTTACCTCCCGAGCGGGAGATTCGCAGATACGCAGTATTTT; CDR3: CASSYLPSGRFADTQYF
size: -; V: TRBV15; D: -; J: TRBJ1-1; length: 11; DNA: TGTGCCACCAGCAGGGTCCGGGAAGCTTTCTTT; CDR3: CATSRVREAFF
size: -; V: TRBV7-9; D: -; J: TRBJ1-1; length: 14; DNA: TGTGCCAGCAGCTCCAGGGTGGGTAGCGCTGAAGCTTTCTTT; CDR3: CASSSRVGSAEAFF
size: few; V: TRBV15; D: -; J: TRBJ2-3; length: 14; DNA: TGTGCCACCAGCAGAGGGCAGTTCACAGATACGCAGTATTTT; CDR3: CATSRGQFTDTQYF
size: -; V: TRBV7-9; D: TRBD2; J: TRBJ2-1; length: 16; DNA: TGTGCCAGCGACCCAAGAACTAGCGGGAGTGGTAATGAGCAGTTCTTC; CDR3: CASDPRTSGSGNEQFF
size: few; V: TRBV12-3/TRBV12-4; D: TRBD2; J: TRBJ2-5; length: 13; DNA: TGTGCCAGCAGGGCCCTAGCGGAAGAGACCCAGTACTTC; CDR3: CASRALAEETQYF
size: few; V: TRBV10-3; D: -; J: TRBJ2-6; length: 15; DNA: TGTGCCATCAGTGTTGATTTCTCTGGGGCCAACGTCCTGACTTTC; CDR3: CAISVDFSGANVLTF
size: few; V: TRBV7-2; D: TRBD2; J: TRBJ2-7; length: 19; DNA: TGTGCCAGCAGTTTAAAGTGGGGACTAGCGGGCCGTGGGTCCTACGAGCAGTACTTC; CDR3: CASSLKWGLAGRGSYEQYF